The clone carrying this T cell receptor (beta chain) was detected many times. Its target is not known. These data belong to a study of T-cell reconstitution after alpha-beta-depleted transplantation in children. The germline CDR1 and CDR2 sequences are MNHEY and SVGAGI. V gave up 1 base and J gave up 3 bases, with 9 bases separating them. This CDR3 is 15 amino acids long. Study-wide points: Two months or so post-transplant, alpha-beta T cells reportedly derived from several hundred expanded graft clones. Among T cells one year after transplant, newly produced cells accounted for most counts and diversity. Where some patients showed high TCRbeta diversity at day 60, it came from recipient T cells and thymic progenitors that had survived.

A library of TCRbeta sequences, prepared with unique molecular identifiers, was generated. TCRdb itself ran the PCR reads through MiXCR, one entry per CDR3 protein. The sample contains nearly 250,000 distinct CDR3 sequences, 6.5% to 9% of which appear only once. The source of this sequence is a male patient between 10 and 17 years old who had a stem cell transplant for acute lymphoblastic leukemia, so the T cells may come from the graft donor. The chain joins TRBV6-5 to TRBJ2-2; D assignment may be TRBD1 or TRBD2 (6 bases each). Material: PBMCs, mostly from graft donor cells, obtained 180 days after TCRalphabeta/CD19-depleted stem cell transplant. The CDR3 here is CASSYFGGHTGELFF. The CDR3 nucleotides are TGTGCCAGCAGTTACTTCGGGGGCCACACCGGGGAGCTGTTTTTT.